Below are 19 T cell receptor beta chains sequenced from a single sample in a study of blood T cell repertoires in COVID-19 (dated by TCRdb to about 2020). Library generation was performed with the immunoSEQ multiplex PCR assay. The table comes from immuneACCESS by way of TCRdb, which keeps in-frame sequences with V and J called. Part of the clones is missing from these tables; in studies checked, under half for an unresolved V gene and the rest for unknown reasons. Here the sample has hundreds of thousands of clones; about three quarters occur a single time. Of the sample, over 3% is held by the ten largest clones. Material: peripheral blood. These receptors all come from a woman of 80 years or more with acute or convalescent COVID-19.

This chain links TRBV6-1 with TRBJ2-1; TRBD1 is a possible D gene (6 bases). The CDR3 extends over 16 amino acids. Trimming shortened V by 2 bases and J by 1 base, and 12 bases separated the two germline ends. Germline V gene data show CDR1 as MNHNS and CDR2 as SASEGT. As DNA, the CDR3 is TGTGCCAGCAGTGAATGGGGCAGGGGATCCTACAATGAGCAGTTCTTC. This gives the protein CASSEWGRGSYNEQFF.

This chain connects TRBV29-1 to TRBJ1-1; no firm D call. The CDR3 contains 13 residues. CDR1 is SQVTM and CDR2 is ANQGSEA in the germline V gene. Between the trimmed V and J ends, which lost 4 bases and 2 bases, there was a span of 11 bases. CDR3 coding DNA: TGCAGCGTTGTCCCAGGAATAAACACTGAAGCTTTCTTT. This encodes CSVVPGINTEAFF.

This clone showed up just a few times. The chain uses TRBV19 and TRBJ2-7; weak D call: TRBD2 (5 bases). V gave up 6 bases and J gave up 1 base, with 13 bases separating them. CDR3 length: 14 residues. Germline assignment: CDR1 LNHDA and CDR2 SQIVND (reference sequence). The CDR3 sequence: CASSRGWGSYEQYF. CDR3 bases: TGTGCCAGTAGCCGCGGGTGGGGATCCTACGAGCAGTACTTC.

The chain carries TRBV2 and TRBJ1-1; possibly TRBD1 for D (6 bases). V shed 8 bases and J shed 3 bases, with 13 bases lying between them. The CDR3 runs 13 residues. Germline-derived CDR1 and CDR2 are SNHLY and FYNNEI. CDR3 in amino acids: CASGIQGDTEAFF. The CDR3 DNA is TGTGCCAGCGGGATACAGGGCGACACTGAAGCTTTCTTT.

The chain couples TRBV5-1 to TRBJ1-1; possible D gene TRBD1, 6 bases. Germline-derived CDR1 and CDR2 are SGHRS and YFSETQ. Trimming shortened V by 2 bases and J by 1 base, and 12 bases separated the two germline ends. The CDR3 consists of 15 residues. The CDR3 region has the DNA TGCGCCAGCAGCTTTGGGACACTCCCGAACACTGAAGCTTTCTTT. Protein: CASSFGTLPNTEAFF.

The chain recombines TRBV7-7 with TRBJ2-7, with 7 bases fitting TRBD1. CDR1 is SSHAT, CDR2 FNYEAQ, per germline (reference sequence). V lost 4 bases, J lost 3 bases, and 9 bases stayed unmatched. This CDR3 has 15 amino acids. CDR3 amino acids: CASSSGDSQFYEQYF. CDR3 sequence (DNA): TGTGCCAGCAGCTCAGGGGACAGCCAATTCTACGAGCAGTACTTC.

The genes are TRBV5-6 and TRBJ2-2, with 12 bases lining up with TRBD2. Germline CDR1 is SGHDT and CDR2 is YYEEEE. V dropped 6 bases and J dropped 5; count of bases not matched to a gene: 8. The CDR3 runs to 16 residues. CDR3 nucleotide sequence: TGTGCCAGCAACTTCAGGACTAGCGGGGTTACCGGGGAGCTGTTTTTT. Encoded protein: CASNFRTSGVTGELFF.

This clone was seen a single time. The CDR3: CSARETSQQFF. As DNA, the CDR3 is TGCAGTGCTAGAGAGACTAGCCAGCAGTTCTTC. The rearrangement joins TRBV20-1 to TRBJ2-1; 7 nucleotides line up with TRBD2. Germline V lookup: CDR1 DFQATT, CDR2 SNEGSKA (reference sequence). This CDR3 spans 11 amino acids. The V segment lost 0 bases and the J segment 11 bases; nucleotides outside the gene matches: 1.

The V and J genes are TRBV7-8 and TRBJ1-5; tentatively, D is TRBD1 (5 bases). V was clipped by 2 bases and J by 2 bases, with 10 bases between them. There are 15 residues in the CDR3. Germline assignment: CDR1 SGHVS and CDR2 FQNEAQ. CDR3 protein: CASSLSDRGNQPQHF. The CDR3 coding sequence is TGTGCCAGCAGCTTATCAGACAGAGGCAATCAGCCCCAGCATTTT.

This chain connects TRBV19 to TRBJ1-1; possibly TRBD1 for D (6 bases). Trimming shortened V by 6 bases and J by 6 bases, and 17 bases separated the two germline ends. Germline values: CDR1 LNHDA, CDR2 SQIVND (reference sequence). The CDR3 extends over 14 amino acids. CDR3 in amino acids: CASSLVGGRPEAFF. Written as DNA, the CDR3 is TGTGCCAGTAGCCTCGTCGGGGGGCGCCCTGAAGCTTTCTTT.

Worth noting for this clone: The identical CDR3 is also encoded by other nucleotide sequences in the sample. V usage is TRBV3-1 (or the pseudogene TRBV3-2) and J usage is TRBJ2-7, with D unresolved. The V gene's germline CDR1 is LGHDT and CDR2 YNNKEL (reference sequence). The V end was cut by 3 bases, the J end by 0 bases, with 3 bases between. This CDR3 has 12 amino acids. CDR3 sequence (DNA): TGTGCCAGCAGCCAGGCCTCCTACGAGCAGTACTTC. Translating it yields CASSQASYEQYF.

Concerning this clone: Within the sample, other DNA sequences also encode this same CDR3. The chain carries TRBV18 and TRBJ1-2; TRBD1 matches 9 bases. CDR1 and CDR2 from the germline V gene are KGHSH and LQKENI. Trimming at V came to 6 bases and at J to 4 bases, leaving 3 bases not matched to a gene. The CDR3 has 13 amino acids. This chain's CDR3 is CASSPDRGYGYTF. The CDR3 DNA sequence: TGTGCCAGCTCTCCGGACAGGGGCTATGGCTACACCTTC.

The CDR3 loop is CASSPMGGSYEQYF. Here the CDR3 DNA reads TGCGCCAGCAGTCCCATGGGGGGGTCCTACGAGCAGTACTTC. The rearrangement uses TRBV5-1 and TRBJ2-7; 7 nucleotides align to TRBD2. V was pared by 5 bases and J by 1 base, with 6 bases of the junction left unmatched. Germline values: CDR1 SGHRS, CDR2 YFSETQ. CDR3 size: 14 residues. Full variable domain (missing parts from reference TRBV5-1 and TRBJ2-7): KAGVTQTPRYLIKTRGQQVTLSCSPISGHRSVSWYQQTPGQGLQFLFEYFSETQRNKGNFPGRFSGRQFSNSRSEMNVSTLELGDSALYLCASSPMGGSYEQYFGPGTRLTVT.

The chain joins TRBV9 to TRBJ2-3, with D uncertain. CDR1 and CDR2 from the germline V gene are SGDLS and YYNGEE. V was pared by 4 bases and J by 6 bases, with 9 bases between. The CDR3 length is 12 residues. This CDR3 is CASSPSQDTQYF. CDR3 coding DNA: TGTGCCAGCAGCCCCTCACAGGATACGCAGTATTTT.

The rearrangement uses TRBV9 and TRBJ2-3; perhaps TRBD2 as D (6 bases). The CDR3 consists of 15 residues. The germline V gene encodes CDR1 SGDLS and CDR2 YYNGEE. Trimming shortened V by 2 bases and J by 4 bases, and 14 bases separated the two germline ends. CDR3 nucleotides: TGTGCCAGCAGCGTGGGAGGTAAATGGTCAGATACGCAGTATTTT. Translation gives CASSVGGKWSDTQYF.

The V call is TRBV7-2, the J call TRBJ1-4, with a tentative D call TRBD1 (6 bases). The CDR3 loop spans 15 amino acids. CDR1 and CDR2 (germline): SGHTA, FQGNSA. V lost 5 bases and J 4 bases, leaving 14 bases between the germline ends. In DNA, the CDR3 is TGTGCCAGCAGCCCTCAGGGGCAGCGTAATGAAAAACTGTTTTTT. Encoded protein: CASSPQGQRNEKLFF.

The chain employs TRBV3-1 (or the pseudogene TRBV3-2) and TRBJ1-5; D not resolved. CDR3 length equals 15 residues. V was shortened by 5 bases and J by 5 bases, with 16 bases between the two germline ends. Looked up from germline, CDR1 is LGHDT and CDR2 is YNNKEL (reference sequence). CDR3 sequence reads: CASSSRESEHQPQHF. DNA for the CDR3: TGTGCCAGCAGCAGCCGGGAATCCGAACATCAGCCCCAGCATTTT.

This clone has a single count. This chain uses TRBV12-3 or TRBV12-4 with TRBJ1-2, with D maybe TRBD1 (5 bases). The CDR3 consists of 13 residues. V was pared by 6 bases and J by 9 bases, with 17 bases between. The CDR3: CASSPGGRLSYTF. The CDR3 DNA is TGTGCCAGCAGCCCTGGGGGGAGGTTAAGCTACACCTTC.

The chain carries TRBV2 and TRBJ2-7; maybe TRBD2 (6 bases). CDR1 SNHLY and CDR2 FYNNEI come from the germline V gene. Trimming took 6 bases from V and 6 from J, leaving 27 bases between them. The CDR3 sequence is 17 residues long. For the CDR3, the DNA is TGTGCCAGCAGCCCTTACGGGGCCTCCGCGACTAGAAGCGAGCAGTACTTC. Translating it yields CASSPYGASATRSEQYF. The whole variable domain, remainder taken from reference TRBV2 and TRBJ2-7, is EPEVTQTPSHQVTQMGQEVILRCVPISNHLYFYWYRQILGQKVEFLVSFYNNEISEKSEIFDDQFSVERPDGSNFTLKIRSTKLEDSAMYFCASSPYGASATRSEQYFGPGTRLTVT.